This T cell receptor beta chain was recovered during a study of blood T cells in healthy people across ages. This clonotype turned up a few times. Its specificity is not known. V was shortened by 0 bases and J by 6 bases, with 15 bases between the two germline ends. The CDR3 consists of 15 residues. Per the germline V gene, CDR1 is LGHDT and CDR2 is YNNKEL (reference sequence). Overall study results and limits: Samples with more naive T cells showed higher observed beta diversity. The unknown donor CMV status may have confounded expanded clonotype changes.

The second PCR ran roughly 7 to 12 cycles with a sample-barcoded 5' primer and J-beta primers. TCRdb independently ran MiXCR on the 5' RACE reads; one entry per CDR3 protein. Of 700,000 to 900,000 distinct CDR3 sequences in the sample, roughly 24% are singletons; the top ten hold around 3%. These data also featured in a second study, about T cells of mothers and their children. From that study: Donors comprised a few healthy Caucasian mothers plus their six children.

The receptor's source is a boy younger than 18 in good health. The material sequenced was blood. The gene calls are TRBV3-1 and TRBJ2-7; a weak D match, TRBD2 (7 bases). CDR3 protein: CASSQEGRGLTEQYF. The DNA for the CDR3 is TGTGCCAGCAGCCAAGAGGGCAGGGGACTAACCGAGCAGTACTTC.